A single sample gave rise to the 10 T cell receptor beta chains below, sequenced in a study of cytomegalovirus exposure and HLA in healthy donors. The method was immunoSEQ multiplex PCR; TCRdb's version includes in-frame clones alone and lacks a portion of them. The sample contains over 150,000 clones, 85% to 90% of which appear only once. Sequenced material: PBMCs. These receptors were taken from a human donor in good health.

This clone was picked up a small number of times. J is TRBJ1-5 and V is TRBV18; no clear D. Between the trimmed V and J ends, which lost 5 bases and 4 bases, there was a span of 12 bases. The CDR3 spans 14 residues. Germline CDR1 reads KGHSH; CDR2 reads LQKENI. CDR3 DNA: TGTGCCAGCTCAACGCAGGTCGCTAATCAGCCCCAGCATTTT. As protein: CASSTQVANQPQHF.

The chain uses TRBV4-3 and TRBJ2-5; perhaps TRBD1 as D (5 bases). CDR1 LGHNA and CDR2 YSLEER come from the germline V gene. V gave up 0 bases and J gave up 5 bases, with 13 bases separating them. This CDR3 spans 15 amino acids. The chain's CDR3 is CASSQDPRARETQYF. In DNA form, the CDR3 reads TGCGCCAGCAGCCAAGATCCCAGGGCTCGGGAGACCCAGTACTTC.

The gene calls are TRBV9 and TRBJ2-3, with TRBD2 matching 9 bases. The CDR3 has 17 residues. Trimming cost V 4 bases and J 2 bases; bases outside gene matches: 11. From germline, CDR1 is SGDLS and CDR2 YYNGEE. The CDR3 nucleotides are TGTGCCAGCAGCTTCCACCCGACTAGCGGTCTCACAGATACGCAGTATTTT. Translating gives CASSFHPTSGLTDTQYF.

This clone was seen only a few times. The rearrangement links TRBV19 to TRBJ1-6; TRBD1 matches 7 bases. Germline CDR1 reads LNHDA; CDR2 reads SQIVND (reference sequence). J lost 7 bases, V lost 2 bases, and 2 bases had no gene match. This CDR3 is 14 amino acids long. The CDR3 DNA is TGTGCCAGTAGTATACCAGGGGGGAATTCACCCCTCCACTTT. This sequence encodes CASSIPGGNSPLHF. Drawing the rest from reference TRBV19 and TRBJ1-6, the complete variable domain is DGGITQSPKYLFRKEGQNVTLSCEQNLNHDAMYWYRQDPGQGLRLIYYSQIVNDFQKGDIAEGYSVSREKKESFPLTVTSAQKNPTAFYLCASSIPGGNSPLHFGNGTRLTVT.

The rearrangement uses TRBV19 and TRBJ1-1, with D perhaps TRBD1 (5 bases). Per germline, CDR1 LNHDA and CDR2 SQIVND (reference sequence). CDR3 length equals 17 residues. V was pared by 6 bases and J by 2 bases, with 22 bases between. The CDR3 here is CASRSVRFRVGNTEAFF. DNA of the CDR3: TGTGCCAGTAGATCGGTGCGGTTCAGGGTGGGAAACACTGAAGCTTTCTTT.

The chain employs TRBV11-2 and TRBJ2-1, with D possibly matching TRBD2 (6 bases). In germline, CDR1 is SGHAT, CDR2 FQNNGV. CDR3 size: 15 residues. V was pared by 6 bases and J by 3 bases, with 15 bases between. This CDR3 is CASRRGLASYNEQFF. DNA for the CDR3: TGTGCCAGCAGGCGCGGTCTAGCGAGCTACAATGAGCAGTTCTTC.

This clone was picked up a small number of times. The rearrangement joins TRBV9 to TRBJ1-2, with D tentatively TRBD1 (6 bases). The germline CDR1 and CDR2 sequences are SGDLS and YYNGEE. The CDR3 loop spans 13 amino acids. V was clipped by 3 bases and J by 5 bases, with 11 bases between them. The CDR3 here is CASSGTGRYGYTF. In nucleotides, the CDR3 is TGTGCCAGCAGCGGTACAGGGAGATATGGCTACACCTTC.

The V and J genes are TRBV30 and TRBJ1-2, with D uncertain. Per germline, CDR1 GTSNPN and CDR2 SVGIG (reference sequence). This CDR3 is built from 12 residues. Trimming cost V 2 bases and J 3 bases, with 7 bases left between them. DNA for the CDR3: TGTGCCTGGAGTTTCCTTGACTATGGCTACACCTTC. This translates into CAWSFLDYGYTF. The full variable domain, completed using reference TRBV30 and TRBJ1-2, is SQTIHQWPATLVQPVGSPLSLECTVEGTSNPNLYWYRQAAGRGLQLLFYSVGIGQISSEVPQNLSASRPQDRQFILSSKKLLLSDSGFYLCAWSFLDYGYTFGSGTRLTVV.

The rearrangement links TRBV10-1 to TRBJ2-2; D not certain. Trimming stripped 1 base from V and 6 bases from J, with 6 bases between. The germline CDR1 and CDR2 sequences are WNHNN and SYGVQD (reference sequence). This CDR3 region has 13 residues. CDR3 sequence reads: CASSEFSSGELFF. In DNA, the CDR3 is TGCGCCAGCAGTGAGTTTAGCTCCGGGGAGCTGTTTTTT.

The chain has TRBV6-5 and TRBJ1-1, with D possibly matching TRBD1 (6 bases). Trimming pared 2 bases from V and 4 bases from J, leaving 14 bases between. Germline V CDR1 and CDR2: MNHEY, SVGAGI. CDR3 size: 15 residues. The CDR3 loop is CASSYLGGPSTEAFF. The CDR3 bases are TGTGCCAGCAGTTACCTCGGGGGGCCGAGCACTGAAGCTTTCTTT.